The entry that follows covers one T cell receptor (beta chain) sequence. What it binds is unknown. This sample stems from a study of OX40 agonist ivuxolimab in advanced cancers. Study overall: Two patients with cutaneous melanoma and one with hepatocellular carcinoma, three in total, showed partial responses.

General study findings and limits: The mean number of expanded clones was higher in CD8+ T cells than in CD4+.

Profiling relied on immunoSEQ multiplex PCR, and the TCRdb table lists in-frame clones only, not all of them. The data contain approximately 30,000 clones, just under 80% of them singletons. V lost 3 bases to trimming and J lost 6 bases; unmatched junction nucleotides: 10. Germline CDR1 reads ENHRY; CDR2 reads SYGVKD. This CDR3 has 16 residues. The TCR comes from an adult with an advanced solid tumor such as melanoma, head and neck, liver or kidney cancer. V usage is TRBV10-3 and J usage is TRBJ2-7, with 11 bases aligning to TRBD2. The sample consisted of CD4+ or CD8+ T cells sorted from blood, taken in a trial of the OX40 agonist ivuxolimab. CDR3 bases: TGTGCCATCAGTGAAGTAGCGGGGGGGCTATCCGGCGAGCAGTACTTC. Protein sequence: CAISEVAGGLSGEQYF.